The 19 T cell receptor beta chains given below trace back to one sample, sequenced in a study of OX40 agonist ivuxolimab in advanced cancers. Preparation of the library involved the immunoSEQ multiplex PCR assay. TCRdb carries this immuneACCESS record with in-frame sequences only. Its versions omit some clonotypes, under half of them owing to an unresolved V gene in the studies checked, with the rest unexplained. This sample gives 55,000 to 60,000 clones in total; approximately 93% of them show up just once. The top ten constitute 15% to 20% of the sample. This sample comprised CD4+ or CD8+ T cells sorted from blood, obtained in a trial of the OX40 agonist ivuxolimab. The receptors come from an adult with an advanced solid tumor such as melanoma, head and neck, liver or kidney cancer.

As to this clone: Compared with germline, one end of the junction differs, possibly owing to a read error. The V call is TRBV27, the J call TRBJ2-7, with D perhaps given as TRBD1 or TRBD2 (5 bases each). Germline values: CDR1 MNHEY, CDR2 SMNVEV (reference sequence). The CDR3 sequence is 12 residues long. Here the CDR3 reads CASSLGGGEQCF. In DNA form, the CDR3 reads TGTGCCAGCAGTTTAGGGGGTGGAGAGCAGTGCTTC.

This sequence joins TRBV15 and TRBJ2-7; unclear D gene. The germline V and J ends were trimmed by 3 bases and 5 bases, with 8 bases remaining between them. This CDR3 comprises 12 residues. Germline CDR1 reads LNHNV; CDR2 reads YYDKDF (reference sequence). The DNA for the CDR3 is TGTGCCACCAGCAGGGCCCGCGACGAGCAGTACTTC. This translates into CATSRARDEQYF.

The chain links TRBV6-1 to TRBJ1-1; D ambiguous. This CDR3 has 16 amino acids. CDR1 is MNHNS and CDR2 is SASEGT in the germline V gene. V was trimmed by 1 base and J by 1 base, leaving 13 bases between them. CDR3 sequence: CASSEVFVSRNTEAFF. CDR3 sequence (DNA): TGTGCCAGCAGTGAAGTATTTGTGAGCCGGAACACTGAAGCTTTCTTT.

The chain uses TRBV11-2 and TRBJ2-2, with TRBD2 matching 9 bases. CDR3 length: 16 residues. The V gene end was trimmed by 3 bases and the J gene end by 3 bases; junction bases not matched to a gene: 5. Germline V gene lookup returns CDR1 SGHAT and CDR2 FQNNGV. CDR3 coding DNA: TGTGCCAGCAGCTTGAGTAGCGGGAGCTACACCGGGGAGCTGTTTTTT. It is translated as CASSLSSGSYTGELFF.

The chain is built from TRBV27 and TRBJ2-7; D gene ambiguous. V gave up 6 bases and J gave up 4 bases, with 13 bases separating them. The CDR3 length is 13 residues. Germline loops: CDR1 MNHEY, CDR2 SMNVEV (reference sequence). As DNA, the CDR3 is TGTGCCAGCAGGACCCAGGCCAGTTACGAGCAGTACTTC. It yields the protein CASRTQASYEQYF.

The chain recombines TRBV2 with TRBJ2-5; D possibly corresponds to TRBD2 (5 bases). There are 12 residues in the CDR3. The germline CDR1 and CDR2 sequences are SNHLY and FYNNEI. Between the trimmed V and J ends, which lost 5 bases and 3 bases, there was a span of 7 bases. This CDR3 reads CASSIGEETQYF. CDR3 coding DNA: TGTGCCAGCAGTATCGGGGAAGAGACCCAGTACTTC.

The V call is TRBV7-9, the J call TRBJ2-1; 11 nucleotides align to TRBD2. Germline trimming cut 5 bases from V and 5 bases from J; bases unmatched to any gene: 8. Germline CDR1 SEHNR, CDR2 FQNEAQ (reference sequence). This CDR3 has 16 residues. The CDR3 region has the DNA TGTGCCAGCAGCCGGACTAGCGGGTTAAAAGACAATGAGCAGTTCTTC. Translated, it gives CASSRTSGLKDNEQFF.

The chain employs TRBV5-8 and TRBJ1-1, with unresolved D. Germline V gene data show CDR1 as SGHTS and CDR2 as YDEGEE. The CDR3 runs 11 residues. V was shortened by 2 bases and J by 14 bases, with 13 bases between the two germline ends. CDR3 residues: CASSLGGDLFF. The CDR3 DNA follows: TGTGCCAGCAGCTTAGGAGGAGATTTATTCTTT.

The chain joins TRBV27 to TRBJ2-3; D call uncertain. Looked up from germline, CDR1 is MNHEY and CDR2 is SMNVEV (reference sequence). This CDR3 has 14 amino acids. Deletions cut 2 bases from V and 6 bases from J, with 12 bases between. CDR3 coding DNA: TGTGCCAGCAGTTTACTGCGGAGCAAGGATACGCAGTATTTT. Amino acid sequence: CASSLLRSKDTQYF.

The chain is built from TRBV28 and TRBJ2-2; D ambiguous. The CDR3 is made up of 11 amino acids. Trimming left V 4 bases short and J 3 bases short, with 0 bases between. Germline CDR1 MDHEN, CDR2 SYDVKM. CDR3 loop: CASSYTGELFF. The CDR3 region has the DNA TGTGCCAGCAGTTACACCGGGGAGCTGTTTTTT. Together with reference TRBV28 and TRBJ2-2, the CDR3 gives the full variable domain: DVKVTQSSRYLVKRTGEKVFLECVQDMDHENMFWYRQDPGLGLRLIYFSYDVKMKEKGDIPEGYSVSREKKERFSLILESASTNQTSMYLCASSYTGELFFGEGSRLTVL.

The chain has TRBV19 and TRBJ1-2; 11 bases map to TRBD1. The ends lost 10 bases at V and 7 bases at J; junction bases unmatched: 17. This CDR3 is built from 16 residues. CDR1 and CDR2 from the germline V gene are LNHDA and SQIVND (reference sequence). The CDR3 is CATMDRTGGGFTGYTF. The DNA for the CDR3 is TGTGCCACCATGGATCGGACAGGGGGCGGTTTCACTGGCTACACCTTC. The complete variable domain, with remaining parts taken from reference TRBV19 and TRBJ1-2, reads DGGITQSPKYLFRKEGQNVTLSCEQNLNHDAMYWYRQDPGQGLRLIYYSQIVNDFQKGDIAEGYSVSREKKESFPLTVTSAQKNPTAFYLCATMDRTGGGFTGYTFGSGTRLTVV.

The chain has TRBV27 and TRBJ2-2; a possible D gene is TRBD2 (6 bases). The germline gives CDR1 MNHEY, CDR2 SMNVEV (reference sequence). The V and J ends lost 5 bases and 4 bases respectively, with 17 bases between them. This CDR3 region has 16 residues. The CDR3 protein is CASSNPAGSSTGELFF. The CDR3 DNA is TGTGCCAGCAGTAATCCAGCGGGCTCGAGCACCGGGGAGCTGTTTTTT.

This clone was observed a single time. The genes are TRBV5-6 and TRBJ2-6; no reliable D call. The CDR3 has 15 residues. Germline V lookup: CDR1 SGHDT, CDR2 YYEEEE. Trimming took off 2 bases at V and 5 bases at J, with 11 bases between the two ends. In nucleotides, the CDR3 is TGTGCCAGCAGCTTAGGGTCTCAAAGGGCCAACGTCCTGACTTTC. Translating gives CASSLGSQRANVLTF.

The chain's CDR3 is CASRPGDRGPNTEAFF. The CDR3 coding sequence is TGTGCCAGCAGGCCCGGTGACAGGGGACCGAACACTGAAGCTTTCTTT. This rearrangement joins TRBV28 to TRBJ1-1; 8 bases match TRBD1. V shed 6 bases and J 1 base; nucleotides not matched to a gene: 10. The CDR3 has 16 residues. Germline loops: CDR1 MDHEN, CDR2 SYDVKM.

The chain combines TRBV15 with TRBJ1-4; TRBD1 might be the D (5 bases). Trimming pared 7 bases from V and 3 bases from J, leaving 18 bases between. The CDR3 is 16 amino acids. Germline loops: CDR1 LNHNV, CDR2 YYDKDF (reference sequence). CDR3 bases: TGTGCCACCAAGGAACCACAGGCGGCCCCTAATGAAAAACTGTTTTTT. The encoded protein is CATKEPQAAPNEKLFF.

This clone has just a few counts. The V call is TRBV6-6, the J call TRBJ2-7; no definite D call. The germline V and J ends were trimmed by 6 bases and 3 bases, with 3 bases remaining between them. Per the germline V gene, CDR1 is MNHNY and CDR2 is SVGAGI (reference sequence). This CDR3 region has 10 residues. This CDR3 reads CASRDYEQYF. CDR3 sequence (DNA): TGTGCCAGCAGGGACTACGAGCAGTACTTC.

The chain has TRBV6-1 and TRBJ1-4; D is ambiguous. Germline CDR1 and CDR2: MNHNS and SASEGT. With 3 bases removed from V and 8 bases from J, the gap between germline ends came to 16 bases. The CDR3 totals 15 residues. CDR3 region: CASSEWATSREKLFF. The CDR3 region has the DNA TGTGCCAGCAGTGAGTGGGCCACGTCGAGGGAAAAACTGTTTTTT.

The rearrangement uses TRBV6-1 and TRBJ1-1; perhaps TRBD1 as D (6 bases). Germline CDR1 reads MNHNS; CDR2 reads SASEGT. Trimming took off 6 bases at V and 11 bases at J, with 13 bases between the two ends. The CDR3 sequence is 11 residues long. CDR3 sequence reads: CASRRGREAFF. The DNA of the CDR3 is TGTGCCAGCAGACGGGGGCGGGAGGCTTTCTTT.

CDR3 in amino acids: CASSKRANNEQFF. The DNA of the CDR3 is TGTGCCAGTAGTAAGCGGGCGAACAATGAGCAGTTCTTC. The chain carries TRBV19 and TRBJ2-1, with D maybe TRBD2 (6 bases). There are 13 residues in the CDR3. CDR1 is LNHDA, CDR2 SQIVND, per germline (reference sequence). V shed 4 bases and J shed 5 bases, with 9 bases lying between them.